The 25 T cell receptor beta chains given below trace back to one sample, sequenced in a study of CD8 T cells in Susac syndrome. Random hexamers were used to reverse transcribe 0.5 to 1 ug of RNA. TCRdb fed the immunoSEQ multiplex PCR reads into MiXCR, producing one record per CDR3 protein. The sample has over 100,000 distinct CDR3 sequences, about 90% seen once. Sequencing used CD4+ T cells from PBMCs. The receptors shown here come from a human donor in good health.

V usage is TRBV19 and J usage is TRBJ1-2; TRBD1 agrees at 7 bases. CDR1 is LNHDA and CDR2 is SQIVND in the germline V gene (reference sequence). CDR3 length: 15 residues. The junction had 9 bases not matched to a gene; V was cut back by 3 bases and J by 5 bases. In DNA form, the CDR3 reads TGTGCCAGTAGTATGAACAGGGGAATATCTTATGGCTACACCTTC. Translation gives CASSMNRGISYGYTF.

This clonotype was recorded once. The gene calls are TRBV6-1 and TRBJ1-1, with D perhaps TRBD1 (5 bases). The CDR3 has 15 residues. Trimming pared 3 bases from V and 0 bases from J, leaving 11 bases between. Germline CDR1 is MNHNS and CDR2 is SASEGT. CDR3 amino acids: CASSDRAGMNTEAFF. CDR3 nucleotides: TGTGCCAGCAGTGACCGGGCAGGGATGAACACTGAAGCTTTCTTT.

The chain couples TRBV30 to TRBJ2-1; D gene uncertain. Germline CDR1 and CDR2: GTSNPN and SVGIG (reference sequence). Trimming left V 6 bases short and J 6 bases short, with 9 bases between. This CDR3 is 11 amino acids long. CDR3 in amino acids: CACRNSNEQFF. CDR3 coding DNA: TGTGCCTGCCGGAACTCCAATGAGCAGTTCTTC.

A word on this clonotype: A read error may account for a junction end that differs from germline. This sequence joins TRBV20-1 and TRBJ2-5; D uncertain. The germline gives CDR1 DFQATT, CDR2 SNEGSKA (reference sequence). This CDR3 has 11 amino acids. The CDR3 sequence: CSAPRQEAQYF. CDR3 sequence (DNA): TGCAGTGCTCCCCGTCAAGAGGCCCAGTACTTC.

The rearrangement links TRBV11-2 to TRBJ2-3, with D unresolved. This CDR3 has 14 residues. Germline values: CDR1 SGHAT, CDR2 FQNNGV. Trimming removed 10 bases from V and 2 bases from J, with 16 bases in between. The CDR3, as DNA: TGTGCCACCTCCTTGAGGCGTATCACAGATACGCAGTATTTT. Its protein is CATSLRRITDTQYF.

The chain uses TRBV13 and TRBJ2-4; tentative D call: TRBD2 (5 bases). Trimming stripped 0 bases from V and 3 bases from J, with 6 bases between. CDR1 PRHDT and CDR2 FYEKMQ come from the germline V gene (reference sequence). There are 14 residues in the CDR3. The CDR3 protein is CASSLGRVKNIQYF. The CDR3 DNA sequence: TGTGCCAGCAGCTTAGGGAGGGTCAAAAACATTCAGTACTTC.

The rearrangement links TRBV14 to TRBJ2-7, with D unclear. V was trimmed by 3 bases and J by 6 bases, leaving 6 bases between them. The CDR3 has 11 amino acids. Germline-derived CDR1 and CDR2 are SGHDN and FVKESK. The CDR3 bases are TGTGCCAGCAGCCAGTTTAGCGAGCAGTACTTC. Translated: CASSQFSEQYF.

This chain uses TRBV2 with TRBJ2-1; no clear D. The V end lost 2 bases, the J end lost 14 bases, and 1 base lay between the germline ends. CDR3 length equals 8 residues. Germline V lookup: CDR1 SNHLY, CDR2 FYNNEI. CDR3 residues: CASSEKFF. DNA for the CDR3: TGTGCCAGCAGTGAAAAGTTCTTC.

V and J are TRBV7-9 and TRBJ2-2; maybe TRBD1 (5 bases). Germline assignment: CDR1 SEHNR and CDR2 FQNEAQ (reference sequence). The CDR3 has 13 amino acids. V gave up 6 bases and J gave up 4 bases, with 9 bases separating them. The DNA for the CDR3 is TGTGCCAGCAGTTGGGGCGCCACCGGGGAGCTGTTTTTT. It yields the protein CASSWGATGELFF.

J is TRBJ1-4 and V is TRBV19; D is unresolved. CDR3 length: 14 amino acids. Per germline, CDR1 LNHDA and CDR2 SQIVND (reference sequence). V lost 5 bases to trimming and J lost 4 bases, with 11 bases between them. CDR3 region: CASSSRRSNEKLFF. In nucleotides, the CDR3 is TGTGCCAGTAGTTCCCGACGGAGTAATGAAAAACTGTTTTTT.

V is TRBV18 and J is TRBJ2-1; perhaps TRBD2 as D (5 bases). The CDR3 is made up of 13 amino acids. V gave up 3 bases and J gave up 9 bases, with 12 bases separating them. Germline V gives CDR1 KGHSH, CDR2 LQKENI. CDR3 DNA sequence: TGTGCCAGCTCACCCCGGGGAGAGGGTGAGCAGTTCTTC. Translated, it gives CASSPRGEGEQFF.

This chain links TRBV29-1 with TRBJ2-1, with TRBD2 identical over 15 bases. The CDR3 extends over 13 amino acids. Germline CDR1 reads SQVTM; CDR2 reads ANQGSEA. V was pared by 7 bases and J by 10 bases, with 5 bases of the junction left unmatched. DNA of the CDR3: TGCAGCGGGACTAGCGGGAGGGCCCGCGAGCAGTTCTTC. It translates to CSGTSGRAREQFF.

The V call is TRBV29-1, the J call TRBJ2-4; TRBD1 matches 8 bases. The germline CDR1 and CDR2 sequences are SQVTM and ANQGSEA. With 7 bases clipped from V and 4 bases from J, the junction kept 3 bases outside the gene matches. This CDR3 has 12 amino acids. The CDR3 bases are TGCAGCGCAAGACAGGGGAAAAACATTCAGTACTTC. Its translation: CSARQGKNIQYF.

The J gene is TRBJ2-7, the V gene TRBV4-3, with unresolved D. Trimming shortened V by 0 bases and J by 2 bases, and 14 bases separated the two germline ends. Germline CDR1 LGHNA, CDR2 YSLEER. The CDR3 has 16 residues. Here the CDR3 reads CASSQDSWASPYEQYF. The CDR3 DNA reads TGCGCCAGCAGCCAAGATAGCTGGGCCTCCCCCTACGAGCAGTACTTC.

The genes are TRBV18 and TRBJ2-7; D unclear. The CDR3 is 12 amino acids. V was cut by 2 bases and J by 5 bases, with 7 bases left in between. Per the germline V gene, CDR1 is KGHSH and CDR2 is LQKENI. The DNA of the CDR3 is TGTGCCAGCTCACCAACGGGCGACGAGCAGTACTTC. Its protein product is CASSPTGDEQYF.

This clonotype was recorded only once. The V and J genes are TRBV19 and TRBJ1-4; D is unclear. The V gene's germline CDR1 is LNHDA and CDR2 SQIVND (reference sequence). CDR3 length equals 12 residues. V was shortened by 9 bases and J by 7 bases, with 12 bases between the two germline ends. In DNA, the CDR3 is TGTGCCAGCAAGAACAGCGGTGAAAAACTGTTTTTT. This sequence encodes CASKNSGEKLFF. The variable domain in full, with the rest retrieved from reference TRBV19 and TRBJ1-4, is DGGITQSPKYLFRKEGQNVTLSCEQNLNHDAMYWYRQDPGQGLRLIYYSQIVNDFQKGDIAEGYSVSREKKESFPLTVTSAQKNPTAFYLCASKNSGEKLFFGSGTQLSVL.

The chain recombines TRBV6-2 or TRBV6-3 with TRBJ2-5, with TRBD2 matching over 7 bases. This CDR3 has 17 amino acids. Germline CDR1 is MNHEY and CDR2 is SVGEGT. Germline trimming cut 0 bases from V and 5 bases from J; bases unmatched to any gene: 12. The CDR3 DNA reads TGTGCCAGCAGTTACTCTGGTCGGCTCCAGGGAGGGGAGACCCAGTACTTC. Translating it yields CASSYSGRLQGGETQYF.

The chain employs TRBV3-1 and TRBJ1-5, with D possibly matching TRBD1 (5 bases). The germline CDR1 and CDR2 sequences are LGHDT and YNNKEL (reference sequence). CDR3 size: 14 residues. The V gene lost 0 bases and the J gene lost 4 bases, with 7 bases spanning the gap. The DNA for the CDR3 is TGTGCCAGCAGCCAAGAAGCAGGGAATCAGCCCCAGCATTTT. Its translation is CASSQEAGNQPQHF.

The rearrangement uses TRBV6-2 or TRBV6-3 and TRBJ2-5, with no clear D. Germline V CDR1 and CDR2: MNHEY, SVGEGT. CDR3 size: 12 residues. The germline V and J ends were trimmed by 6 bases and 7 bases, with 12 bases remaining between them. This chain's CDR3 is CASSKGPATQYF. As DNA, the CDR3 is TGTGCCAGCAGCAAGGGCCCCGCGACCCAGTACTTC.

A few counts support this clonotype. V and J are TRBV7-2 and TRBJ2-7, with D possibly called TRBD1 or TRBD2 (6 bases each). Germline CDR1 and CDR2: SGHTA and FQGNSA. The ends were cut back, 5 bases at V and 6 bases at J, with 17 bases in the middle. The CDR3 is 14 residues long. This CDR3 reads CASSLGGPLSEQYF. CDR3 in DNA: TGTGCCAGCAGCCTCGGGGGCCCATTGTCCGAGCAGTACTTC. The full variable domain, rest sourced from reference TRBV7-2 and TRBJ2-7, is GAGVSQSPSNKVTEKGKDVELRCDPISGHTALYWYRQSLGQGLEFLIYFQGNSAPDKSGLPSDRFSAERTGGSVSTLTIQRTQQEDSAVYLCASSLGGPLSEQYFGPGTRLTVT.

A single count supports this clonotype. V gene TRBV12-3 or TRBV12-4 combines with J gene TRBJ2-1, with D perhaps matching TRBD2 (7 bases). Trimming removed 3 bases from V and 9 bases from J, with 9 bases in between. CDR3 length: 12 residues. CDR3 in amino acids: CASSFGGLEQFF. CDR3 in DNA: TGTGCCAGCAGTTTCGGGGGGCTTGAGCAGTTCTTC.

The J gene is TRBJ2-5, the V gene TRBV9; TRBD2 matches at 13 bases. V gave up 3 bases and J gave up 5 bases; unmatched junction bases: 7. The CDR3 is 16 amino acids. The germline gives CDR1 SGDLS, CDR2 YYNGEE. The CDR3: CASSGTSGSRRETQYF. CDR3 in DNA: TGTGCCAGCAGCGGGACTAGCGGGAGTAGAAGGGAGACCCAGTACTTC.

This chain links TRBV6-5 with TRBJ2-1; D is ambiguous. V lost 10 bases and J lost 0, with 7 bases in between. Per the germline V gene, CDR1 is MNHEY and CDR2 is SVGAGI. This CDR3 is 12 amino acids long. The CDR3 bases are TGTGCCACAGGTCTCTCCTACAATGAGCAGTTCTTC. Translated, it gives CATGLSYNEQFF.

This clonotype has a single count. This rearrangement joins TRBV19 to TRBJ1-1, with TRBD1 as a possible D gene (5 bases). Per the germline V gene, CDR1 is LNHDA and CDR2 is SQIVND (reference sequence). This CDR3 spans 17 amino acids. The V end was cut by 5 bases, the J end by 4 bases, with 23 bases between. CDR3 region: CASSGGVFSLKGTEAFF. DNA of the CDR3: TGTGCCAGTAGTGGGGGAGTCTTCTCGCTCAAGGGCACTGAAGCTTTCTTT.

The chain couples TRBV5-1 to TRBJ2-5; D is uncertain. V dropped 3 bases and J dropped 0 bases, with 0 bases sitting between them. The CDR3 contains 11 residues. Germline V gene sequence: CDR1 SGHRS, CDR2 YFSETQ. The chain's CDR3 is CASSYQETQYF. As DNA, the CDR3 is TGCGCCAGCAGCTACCAAGAGACCCAGTACTTC.